This T cell receptor beta chain derives from a study of blood T cell repertoires in COVID-19. Study information: Acute-phase and convalescent COVID-19 samples originated in the United States, Italy and Spain. T cells, B-cell-depleted T cells, or PBMCs supplied cDNA or gDNA.

As processed by the authors: By means of reference gene primer amplification, nucleated cell counts were estimated. Assay: immunoSEQ multiplex PCR; the TCRdb copy retains only in-frame clones and omits some. The D gene and trimming were derived from the DNA, and the V and J assignments and clone size from that table. The table has some 200,000 clones, more than 85% seen once. This CDR3 has 14 amino acids. The germline V gene has CDR1 MNHEY and CDR2 SVGAGI. The V end lost 8 bases, the J end lost 6 bases, and 17 bases lay between the germline ends. The sequencing sample was made of peripheral blood. The source of this sequence is a man aged 35 to 55 with active or convalescent COVID-19. The chain carries TRBV6-5 and TRBJ1-3; possible D gene TRBD1, 6 bases. The DNA for the CDR3 is TGTGCCAGCCAAAAGACGGCAGGGGAAAACACCATATATTTT. The encoded protein is CASQKTAGENTIYF.